This T cell receptor beta chain was observed in a study of T cells in Graves' hyperthyroidism and ophthalmopathy. Around 10 ml fresh peripheral blood yielded the PBMCs. General study results and limits: Most thyroid clonotypes expanded above 0.001 appeared in blood too.

Amplification targeted TCR beta CDR3 regions from RNA transcripts. The HTBI set primed first-round TCR CDR3 RT-PCR. TCRdb reprocessed the multiplex PCR reads via MiXCR and lists one record per CDR3 protein. The sample has about 410,000 distinct CDR3 sequences, roughly 15% seen once. This clonotype was seen at least ten times. The antigen is not known. Sequenced: blood. The sequence was obtained from a man aged 18 to 29 with Graves' ophthalmopathy.

The CDR3 DNA is TGCGCCAGCAGCCACATAGCGGGCGCCTACGAGCAGTACTTC. This translates into CASSHIAGAYEQYF. The chain recombines TRBV4-1 with TRBJ2-7, with 7 nucleotides matching TRBD2. The CDR3 is 14 residues long. The V gene end was trimmed by 3 bases and the J gene end by 2 bases; junction bases not matched to a gene: 4. Germline V gene sequence: CDR1 MGHRA, CDR2 YSYEKL.